Each of the 16 T cell receptor beta chains below was sequenced from the same sample in a study of cytomegalovirus exposure and HLA in healthy donors. Primers included in the PCR were 60 Vbeta and 13 Jbeta primers. Clones were sequenced by immunoSEQ multiplex PCR, and TCRdb holds only the in-frame ones, with some missing. Among some 130,000 clones listed, about 80% were seen once. The sequenced sample consisted of PBMCs. The receptors come from a man aged 25 to 40 in good health and CMV-seronegative.

V and J are TRBV6-5 and TRBJ2-5; D possibly corresponds to TRBD1 (5 bases). The V end was cut by 6 bases, the J end by 2 bases, with 13 bases between. The CDR3 sequence is 14 residues long. The germline CDR1 and CDR2 sequences are MNHEY and SVGAGI. The CDR3 DNA follows: TGTGCCAGCAGGTTGGGGCGGCAGCAAGAGACCCAGTACTTC. Protein product: CASRLGRQQETQYF.

This clone has only one observation. V is TRBV4-1 and J is TRBJ2-1; 7 bases match TRBD2. From germline, CDR1 is MGHRA and CDR2 YSYEKL. The CDR3 sequence is 16 residues long. The trim removed 0 bases at V and 4 bases at J, leaving 6 bases unmatched. This CDR3 reads CASSQERLAPYNEQFF. The CDR3 region has the DNA TGCGCCAGCAGCCAAGAGCGACTAGCTCCTTACAATGAGCAGTTCTTC.

In its sample, this clone was seen a few times. In nucleotides, the CDR3 is TGTGCCAGCTCACCCCGGGACAGTCTACAGCAGTACTTC. This encodes CASSPRDSLQQYF. The chain joins TRBV18 to TRBJ2-7; the match to TRBD1 covers 7 bases. In germline, CDR1 is KGHSH, CDR2 LQKENI. J was trimmed by 8 bases and V by 3 bases; bases with no gene match: 7. This CDR3 is built from 13 residues.

This chain links TRBV7-2 with TRBJ2-1, with TRBD1 as a possible D gene (6 bases). Germline CDR1 and CDR2: SGHTA and FQGNSA. The CDR3 sequence is 15 residues long. V lost 7 bases and J 5 bases, leaving 18 bases between the germline ends. Here the CDR3 DNA reads TGTGCCAGCACCCTACAGGGTCCCATAAACAATGAGCAGTTCTTC. Translated, it gives CASTLQGPINNEQFF.

The chain has TRBV5-6 and TRBJ2-7; 15 positions agree with TRBD2. Per the germline V gene, CDR1 is SGHDT and CDR2 is YYEEEE. The trim removed 4 bases at V and 4 bases at J, leaving 3 bases unmatched. The CDR3 has 15 amino acids. The CDR3 nucleotides read TGTGCCAGCAGCCCAGGACTAGCGGGAGGGTACGAGCAGTACTTC. As protein: CASSPGLAGGYEQYF.

The rearrangement links TRBV28 to TRBJ1-4; 10 bases agree with TRBD1. CDR3 size: 15 residues. The V segment lost 7 bases and the J segment 7 bases; nucleotides outside the gene matches: 9. The germline gives CDR1 MDHEN, CDR2 SYDVKM. The CDR3: CASNRPGQGSEKLFF. DNA of the CDR3: TGTGCCAGCAACCGACCGGGACAGGGGAGTGAAAAACTGTTTTTT.

V gene TRBV27 combines with J gene TRBJ2-5; no reliable D call. This CDR3 has 14 residues. Trimming removed 0 bases at V and 1 base at J, with 6 bases between. Germline assignment: CDR1 MNHEY and CDR2 SMNVEV (reference sequence). CDR3 protein: CASSLSVSQETQYF. In DNA, the CDR3 is TGTGCCAGCAGTTTATCGGTCAGCCAAGAGACCCAGTACTTC.

In its sample, this clone was seen once. The chain carries TRBV27 and TRBJ2-3, with D uncertain. Germline V gene data show CDR1 as MNHEY and CDR2 as SMNVEV (reference sequence). This CDR3 has 16 residues. V was trimmed by 4 bases and J by 1 base, leaving 15 bases between them. The CDR3 nucleotides are TGTGCCAGCAGTTATGGGCTCGCCCGAGGCACAGATACGCAGTATTTT. Encoded protein: CASSYGLARGTDTQYF.

The rearrangement uses TRBV27 and TRBJ1-4; D not resolved. The V end lost 0 bases, the J end lost 4 bases, and 9 bases lay between the germline ends. The germline gives CDR1 MNHEY, CDR2 SMNVEV (reference sequence). The CDR3 contains 15 residues. The CDR3 DNA is TGTGCCAGCAGTTTATCAGGCGGTAGTAATGAAAAACTGTTTTTT. Its protein product is CASSLSGGSNEKLFF.

The chain employs TRBV27 and TRBJ2-7; 9 positions match TRBD2. Germline trimming cut 2 bases from V and 4 bases from J; bases unmatched to any gene: 6. The CDR3 is 15 amino acids. Germline CDR1 and CDR2: MNHEY and SMNVEV (reference sequence). The CDR3 loop reads CASSLIAGVGYEQYF. For the CDR3, the DNA is TGTGCCAGCAGTTTAATAGCGGGAGTGGGATACGAGCAGTACTTC.

The V call is TRBV19, the J call TRBJ1-5; 8 bases map to TRBD1. CDR1 is LNHDA and CDR2 is SQIVND in the germline V gene (reference sequence). The CDR3 extends over 15 amino acids. Germline trimming cut 7 bases from V and 3 bases from J; bases unmatched to any gene: 8. CDR3: CASIRDRSFNQPQHF. As DNA, the CDR3 is TGTGCCAGTATCCGGGACAGGTCGTTCAATCAGCCCCAGCATTTT.

The V and J genes are TRBV12-5 and TRBJ1-3; TRBD1 is a possible D gene (5 bases). Germline-derived CDR1 and CDR2 are LGHNT and FRNRAP. The CDR3 has 14 residues. Deletions cut 4 bases from V and 0 bases from J, with 7 bases between. In DNA, the CDR3 is TGTGCTAGTGGTTGGGGCAACTCTGGAAACACCATATATTTT. As protein: CASGWGNSGNTIYF.

Only a few counts were recorded for this clone. The chain employs TRBV5-6 and TRBJ2-1; a possible D gene is TRBD1 (6 bases). The CDR3 extends over 16 amino acids. Germline CDR1 is SGHDT and CDR2 is YYEEEE. Trimming took 3 bases from V and 5 from J, leaving 18 bases between them. The CDR3 nucleotides are TGTGCCAGCAGCTATTGGGGGCAGGGGCGGGACAATGAGCAGTTCTTC. This encodes CASSYWGQGRDNEQFF.

This sequence joins TRBV7-8 and TRBJ2-2; D perhaps matches TRBD2 (5 bases). The germline V gene has CDR1 SGHVS and CDR2 FQNEAQ. The V end was cut by 6 bases, the J end by 7 bases, with 15 bases between. This CDR3 comprises 14 residues. CDR3 DNA sequence: TGTGCCAGCAGTAAAGGACTCTACATCGGGGAGCTGTTTTTT. As protein: CASSKGLYIGELFF. The full variable domain, its missing parts supplied by reference TRBV7-8 and TRBJ2-2, is GAGVSQSPRYKVAKRGQDVALRCDPISGHVSLFWYQQALGQGPEFLTYFQNEAQLDKSGLPSDRFFAERPEGSVSTLKIQRTQQEDSAVYLCASSKGLYIGELFFGEGSRLTVL.

V is TRBV7-9 and J is TRBJ2-7; possibly TRBD1 for D (5 bases). Trimming cost V 9 bases and J 1 base, with 10 bases left between them. CDR3 length: 12 amino acids. The germline gives CDR1 SEHNR, CDR2 FQNEAQ (reference sequence). CDR3 region: CASSDSSYEQYF. For the CDR3, the DNA is TGTGCCAGTAGTGACAGTTCCTACGAGCAGTACTTC.

The chain is built from TRBV9 and TRBJ2-2; tentative D call: TRBD2 (5 bases). This CDR3 has 20 residues. CDR1 and CDR2 (germline): SGDLS, YYNGEE. The V end was cut by 3 bases, the J end by 5 bases, with 29 bases between. The CDR3 DNA reads as TGTGCCAGCAGCGGCCTCCCCGACTGGGAGAGAACAATGAGGACCGGGGAGCTGTTTTTT. Its translation: CASSGLPDWERTMRTGELFF.